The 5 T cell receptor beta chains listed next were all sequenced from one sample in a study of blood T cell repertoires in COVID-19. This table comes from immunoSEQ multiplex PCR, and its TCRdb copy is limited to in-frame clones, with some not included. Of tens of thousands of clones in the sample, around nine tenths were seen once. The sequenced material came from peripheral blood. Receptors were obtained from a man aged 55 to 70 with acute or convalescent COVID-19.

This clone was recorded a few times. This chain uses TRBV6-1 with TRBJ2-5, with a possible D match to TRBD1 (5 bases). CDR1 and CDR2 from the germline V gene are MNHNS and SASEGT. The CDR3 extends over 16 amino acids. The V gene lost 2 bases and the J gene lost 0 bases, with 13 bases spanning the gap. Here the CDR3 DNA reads TGTGCCAGCAGTGAATCGCGGCAGGGATACCAAGAGACCCAGTACTTC. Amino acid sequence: CASSESRQGYQETQYF.

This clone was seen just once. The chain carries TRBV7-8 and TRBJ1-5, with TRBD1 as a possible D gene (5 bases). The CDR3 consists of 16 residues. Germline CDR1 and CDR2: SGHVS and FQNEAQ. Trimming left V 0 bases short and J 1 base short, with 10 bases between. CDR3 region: CASSLAGGTSNQPQHF. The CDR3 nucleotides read TGTGCCAGCAGCTTAGCGGGGGGAACGAGCAATCAGCCCCAGCATTTT.

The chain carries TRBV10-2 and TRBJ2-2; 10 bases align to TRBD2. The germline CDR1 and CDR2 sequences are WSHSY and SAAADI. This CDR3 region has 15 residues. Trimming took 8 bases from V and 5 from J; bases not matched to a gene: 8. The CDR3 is CASEPGLATTGELFF. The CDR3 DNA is TGCGCCAGCGAGCCGGGACTAGCGACAACCGGGGAGCTGTTTTTT.

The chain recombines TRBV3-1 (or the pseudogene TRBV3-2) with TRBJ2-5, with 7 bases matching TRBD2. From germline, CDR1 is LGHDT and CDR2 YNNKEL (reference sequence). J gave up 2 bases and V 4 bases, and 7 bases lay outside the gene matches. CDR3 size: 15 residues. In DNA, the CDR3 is TGTGCCAGCAGCCCCGGGGAGCGGGGTCAAGAGACCCAGTACTTC. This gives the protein CASSPGERGQETQYF.

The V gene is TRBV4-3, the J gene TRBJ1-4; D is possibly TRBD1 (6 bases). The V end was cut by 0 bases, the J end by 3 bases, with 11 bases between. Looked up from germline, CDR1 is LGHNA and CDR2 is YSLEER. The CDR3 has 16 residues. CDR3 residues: CASSQETHRANEKLFF. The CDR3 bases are TGCGCCAGCAGCCAAGAAACCCACAGGGCTAATGAAAAACTGTTTTTT.